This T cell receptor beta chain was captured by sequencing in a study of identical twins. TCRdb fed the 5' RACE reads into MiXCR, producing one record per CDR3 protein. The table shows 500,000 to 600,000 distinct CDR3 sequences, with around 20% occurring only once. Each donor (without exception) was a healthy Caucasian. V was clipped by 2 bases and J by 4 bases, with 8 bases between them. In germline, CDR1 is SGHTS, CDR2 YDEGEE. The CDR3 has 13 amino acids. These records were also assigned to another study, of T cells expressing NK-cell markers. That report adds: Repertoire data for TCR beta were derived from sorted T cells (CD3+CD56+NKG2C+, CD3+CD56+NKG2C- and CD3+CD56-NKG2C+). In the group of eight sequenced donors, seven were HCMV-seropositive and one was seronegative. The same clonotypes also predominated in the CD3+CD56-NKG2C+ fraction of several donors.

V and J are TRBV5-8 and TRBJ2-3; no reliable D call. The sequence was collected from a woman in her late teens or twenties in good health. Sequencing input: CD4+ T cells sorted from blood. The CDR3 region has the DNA TGTGCCAGCAGCTTCCTTCTGGCAGATACGCAGTATTTT. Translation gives CASSFLLADTQYF. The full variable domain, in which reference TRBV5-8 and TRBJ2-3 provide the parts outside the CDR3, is EAGVTQSPTHLIKTRGQQATLRCSPISGHTSVYWYQQALGLGLQFLLWYDEGEERNRGNFPPRFSGRQFPNYSSELNVNALELEDSALYLCASSFLLADTQYFGPGTRLTVL.